What follows are 30 T cell receptor beta chains derived from one specimen sequenced in a study of blood T cell repertoires in COVID-19. Sequencing used immunoSEQ multiplex PCR; TCRdb keeps in-frame clones, though not all of them. The sample lists 98,000 or so clones, roughly 91% occurring once. The sequenced material came from peripheral blood. The receptors were sampled from a human donor in a cohort sampled during active COVID-19.

The V call is TRBV3-1 (or the pseudogene TRBV3-2), the J call TRBJ2-3; 11 nucleotides agree with TRBD2. Germline loops: CDR1 LGHDT, CDR2 YNNKEL (reference sequence). This CDR3 is built from 16 residues. V was clipped by 5 bases and J by 3 bases; unmatched bases: 7. In DNA form, the CDR3 reads TGTGCCAGCAGCTCGCAACTAGCGGGAGAAACAGATACGCAGTATTTT. Protein product: CASSSQLAGETDTQYF.

This rearrangement joins TRBV14 to TRBJ2-7; tentative D call: TRBD2 (5 bases). Germline CDR1 SGHDN, CDR2 FVKESK. This CDR3 region has 12 residues. Between the trimmed V and J ends, which lost 4 bases and 1 base, there was a span of 5 bases. The CDR3 sequence: CASSPGSYEQYF. The CDR3 DNA follows: TGTGCCAGCAGCCCGGGATCCTACGAGCAGTACTTC.

The rearrangement links TRBV12-5 to TRBJ2-3, with TRBD1 identical over 10 bases. Germline CDR1 LGHNT, CDR2 FRNRAP. Unmatched junction bases numbered 1, after V lost 4 bases and J lost 0 bases. The CDR3 contains 15 residues. The CDR3 region is CASGWGQGSTDTQYF. In DNA form, the CDR3 reads TGTGCTAGTGGTTGGGGACAGGGGAGCACAGATACGCAGTATTTT. Full variable domain (rest looked up from reference TRBV12-5 and TRBJ2-3): DARVTQTPRHKVTEMGQEVTMRCQPILGHNTVFWYRQTMMQGLELLAYFRNRAPLDDSGMPKDRFSAEMPDATLATLKIQPSEPRDSAVYFCASGWGQGSTDTQYFGPGTRLTVL.

CDR3: CASSQATGSYEQYF. The DNA for the CDR3 is TGTGCCAGCAGCCAAGCGACAGGCTCCTACGAGCAGTACTTC. The chain employs TRBV3-1 (or the pseudogene TRBV3-2) and TRBJ2-7; D is perhaps TRBD1 (6 bases). Germline CDR1 and CDR2: LGHDT and YNNKEL (reference sequence). The CDR3 is 14 residues long. Trimming left V 1 base short and J 0 bases short, with 7 bases between.

Here the CDR3 DNA reads TGTGCCAGTAGTGTTACAGGCGCCTCAACGTATGGCTACACCTTC. Its protein is CASSVTGASTYGYTF. V is TRBV19 and J is TRBJ1-2; possibly TRBD1 for D (5 bases). CDR3 length: 15 residues. Trimming pared 5 bases from V and 5 bases from J, leaving 18 bases between. CDR1 is LNHDA and CDR2 is SQIVND in the germline V gene (reference sequence).

The chain employs TRBV4-2 and TRBJ2-3; D is perhaps TRBD2 (6 bases). V lost 4 bases and J 5 bases, leaving 16 bases between the germline ends. The CDR3 consists of 15 residues. The germline gives CDR1 LGHNA, CDR2 YNFKEQ. DNA of the CDR3: TGTGCCAGCAGCCGCGTTGGGGGAGCGGGAGATACGCAGTATTTT. Its translation: CASSRVGGAGDTQYF.

The V call is TRBV5-8, the J call TRBJ2-7; D is possibly TRBD1 (5 bases). There are 17 residues in the CDR3. V gave up 3 bases and J gave up 4 bases, with 23 bases separating them. Germline V lookup: CDR1 SGHTS, CDR2 YDEGEE. CDR3 nucleotides: TGTGCCAGCAGCTCAAGGTTAGTCAGGGTCGTGGGTTACGAGCAGTACTTC. Translated: CASSSRLVRVVGYEQYF.

The chain has TRBV11-2 and TRBJ1-3; D call uncertain. The germline gives CDR1 SGHAT, CDR2 FQNNGV. The CDR3 extends over 12 amino acids. The V end was cut by 3 bases, the J end by 7 bases, with 7 bases between. CDR3 coding DNA: TGTGCCAGCAGCTTTTCGGGGAACACCATATATTTT. It yields the protein CASSFSGNTIYF. Full variable domain (rest looked up from reference TRBV11-2 and TRBJ1-3): EAGVAQSPRYKIIEKRQSVAFWCNPISGHATLYWYQQILGQGPKLLIQFQNNGVVDDSQLPKDRFSAERLKGVDSTLKIQPAKLEDSAVYLCASSFSGNTIYFGEGSWLTVV.

About this clone: Given the absence of the conserved phenylalanine or tryptophan at the CDR3 end, a read error is likely. This rearrangement joins TRBV28 to TRBJ1-2, with 9 bases lining up with TRBD1. Germline V gene sequence: CDR1 MDHEN, CDR2 SYDVKM. The CDR3 runs 16 residues. Unmatched junction bases numbered 8, after V lost 2 bases and J lost 4 bases. CDR3 loop: CASSLTTGGGGYGYTV. In DNA form, the CDR3 reads TGTGCCAGCAGTTTAACGACAGGGGGAGGAGGCTATGGCTACACCGTC.

This clone was seen a handful of times. The rearrangement joins TRBV6-1 to TRBJ2-3; TRBD2 matches at 11 bases. Germline assignment: CDR1 MNHNS and CDR2 SASEGT. The CDR3 length is 18 residues. Trimming took 2 bases from V and 4 from J; bases not matched to a gene: 11. The CDR3 DNA follows: TGTGCCAGCAGTGAACCCCTGACTAGCGGGATAAATTCAGATACGCAGTATTTT. It encodes CASSEPLTSGINSDTQYF.

V usage is TRBV6-1 and J usage is TRBJ1-1; TRBD1 agrees at 8 bases. The CDR3 has 15 residues. V shed 3 bases and J 0 bases; nucleotides not matched to a gene: 3. The germline CDR1 and CDR2 sequences are MNHNS and SASEGT. CDR3 protein: CASSEWTGMNTEAFF. DNA of the CDR3: TGTGCCAGCAGTGAGTGGACAGGGATGAACACTGAAGCTTTCTTT.

The chain carries TRBV11-3 and TRBJ2-7; 13 nucleotides match TRBD2. Germline V gene data show CDR1 as SGHNT and CDR2 as YENEEA. The CDR3 is made up of 17 amino acids. V gave up 1 base and J gave up 5 bases; unmatched junction bases: 8. CDR3 nucleotide sequence: TGTGCCAGCAGCTTAGGTGGGACTAGCGGGGAAAGCAACGAGCAGTACTTC. This translates into CASSLGGTSGESNEQYF.

The chain is built from TRBV7-2 and TRBJ2-3, with 9 bases lining up with TRBD2. The V and J ends lost 5 bases and 7 bases, in that order; junction bases with no gene match: 13. The CDR3 covers 16 residues. In germline, CDR1 is SGHTA, CDR2 FQGNSA. CDR3 loop: CASSHFVAGGQNTQYF. CDR3 sequence (DNA): TGTGCCAGCAGCCACTTTGTGGCGGGGGGGCAAAATACGCAGTATTTT.

The chain is built from TRBV14 and TRBJ2-3, with a tentative D call TRBD1 (6 bases). Trimming cost V 4 bases and J 4 bases, with 18 bases left between them. Germline V gene data show CDR1 as SGHDN and CDR2 as FVKESK. The CDR3 covers 16 residues. Written as DNA, the CDR3 is TGTGCCAGCAGCCCCTGGGCCCAGGGGTCCTCAGATACGCAGTATTTT. This codes for CASSPWAQGSSDTQYF.

The rearrangement links TRBV7-3 to TRBJ2-5; the match to TRBD2 covers 9 bases. The CDR3 is made up of 15 amino acids. The germline gives CDR1 SGHTA, CDR2 FQGTGA. Trimming cost V 4 bases and J 4 bases; bases outside gene matches: 7. CDR3 residues: CASSSFSGGSETQYF. CDR3 coding DNA: TGTGCCAGCAGCTCCTTTAGCGGGGGTTCAGAGACCCAGTACTTC.

The chain combines TRBV7-6 with TRBJ1-2, with 9 bases fitting TRBD1. Losses at the gene ends were 0 bases for V and 4 bases for J; bases not matched to a gene: 6. Germline CDR1 and CDR2: SGHVS and FNYEAQ. The CDR3 has 16 amino acids. In nucleotides, the CDR3 is TGTGCCAGCAGCTTAGCCCCGACAGGGGGAAGCTATGGCTACACCTTC. Translation gives CASSLAPTGGSYGYTF.

This clone occurred a few times. The V call is TRBV5-1, the J call TRBJ2-7; 12 bases map to TRBD1. Germline V CDR1 and CDR2: SGHRS, YFSETQ. This CDR3 has 15 residues. Trimming at V came to 5 bases and at J to 8 bases, leaving 11 bases not matched to a gene. CDR3 in DNA: TGCGCCAGCAGTAATTACCGGGACAGGGGGCAAAAGCAGTACTTC. This translates into CASSNYRDRGQKQYF.

This sequence joins TRBV7-8 and TRBJ2-3; TRBD2 might be the D (6 bases). The CDR3 has 12 amino acids. With 7 bases removed from V and 6 bases from J, the gap between germline ends came to 11 bases. Per the germline V gene, CDR1 is SGHVS and CDR2 is FQNEAQ. This CDR3 reads CASNRGVDTQYF. CDR3 nucleotides: TGTGCCAGCAACCGCGGGGTTGATACGCAGTATTTT.

This sequence joins TRBV7-2 and TRBJ2-2, with 7 bases lining up with TRBD2. Germline loops: CDR1 SGHTA, CDR2 FQGNSA. The CDR3 totals 15 residues. With 5 bases clipped from V and 0 bases from J, the junction kept 3 bases outside the gene matches. This chain's CDR3 is CASSRGGPNTGELFF. Written as DNA, the CDR3 is TGTGCCAGCAGCCGCGGGGGTCCGAACACCGGGGAGCTGTTTTTT.

V and J are TRBV5-6 and TRBJ1-2; D possibly corresponds to TRBD1 (5 bases). Germline V gene data show CDR1 as SGHDT and CDR2 as YYEEEE. This CDR3 contains 15 residues. V gave up 1 base and J gave up 0 bases, with 10 bases separating them. The CDR3: CASSLFYRSNYGYTF. DNA of the CDR3: TGTGCCAGCAGCTTGTTTTACAGGTCTAACTATGGCTACACCTTC. Drawing the rest from reference TRBV5-6 and TRBJ1-2, the complete variable domain is DAGVTQSPTHLIKTRGQQVTLRCSPKSGHDTVSWYQQALGQGPQFIFQYYEEEERQRGNFPDRFSGHQFPNYSSELNVNALLLGDSALYLCASSLFYRSNYGYTFGSGTRLTVV.

The V and J genes are TRBV7-2 and TRBJ2-2; 12 bases map to TRBD2. The CDR3 is 16 residues long. With 1 base clipped from V and 5 bases from J, the junction kept 2 bases outside the gene matches. CDR1 is SGHTA and CDR2 is FQGNSA in the germline V gene. CDR3 residues: CASSLDGTSGTGELFF. DNA for the CDR3: TGTGCCAGCAGCTTAGATGGGACTAGCGGGACCGGGGAGCTGTTTTTT.

This clone is a singleton in its sample. The DNA for the CDR3 is TGTGCCAGCAGACCACTCGGGACTAGCGGGTACCTTGAGCAGTTCTTC. Its translation: CASRPLGTSGYLEQFF. The chain carries TRBV21-1 and TRBJ2-1; TRBD2 is taken as the D call from the table, unchecked against the DNA. TRBV21-1 has pseudogene status. The CDR3 consists of 16 residues.

The chain employs TRBV3-1 (or the pseudogene TRBV3-2) and TRBJ2-5; TRBD1 matches at 9 bases. Germline V gene sequence: CDR1 LGHDT, CDR2 YNNKEL (reference sequence). The CDR3 has 16 amino acids. With V trimmed by 1 base and J by 5 bases, 8 bases remained unmatched. CDR3 sequence (DNA): TGTGCCAGCAGCCAAGGGGACAGGGTAATAGACGAGACCCAGTACTTC. Its translation: CASSQGDRVIDETQYF.

The chain joins TRBV11-3 to TRBJ2-1; 7 bases align to TRBD2. The CDR3 length is 15 residues. J was trimmed by 5 bases and V by 4 bases; bases with no gene match: 8. Germline assignment: CDR1 SGHNT and CDR2 YENEEA. Here the CDR3 DNA reads TGTGCCAGCAGCTGGAGTTGGCGGGGGAACAATGAGCAGTTCTTC. Residues: CASSWSWRGNNEQFF. Combining the CDR3 with reference TRBV11-3 and TRBJ2-1 gives the whole variable domain EAGVVQSPRYKIIEKKQPVAFWCNPISGHNTLYWYLQNLGQGPELLIRYENEEAVDDSQLPKDRFSAERLKGVDSTLKIQPAELGDSAVYLCASSWSWRGNNEQFFGPGTRLTVL.

The chain recombines TRBV5-1 with TRBJ2-7; tentatively, D is TRBD1 (6 bases). The CDR3 runs 14 residues. CDR1 and CDR2 (germline): SGHRS, YFSETQ. Trimming cost V 6 bases and J 0 bases, with 13 bases left between them. The chain's CDR3 is CASTSLTGSYEQYF. DNA of the CDR3: TGCGCCAGCACCTCCTTGACAGGCTCCTACGAGCAGTACTTC. Full variable domain (missing parts from reference TRBV5-1 and TRBJ2-7): KAGVTQTPRYLIKTRGQQVTLSCSPISGHRSVSWYQQTPGQGLQFLFEYFSETQRNKGNFPGRFSGRQFSNSRSEMNVSTLELGDSALYLCASTSLTGSYEQYFGPGTRLTVT.

The rearrangement uses TRBV2 and TRBJ2-1; 11 bases line up with TRBD2. There are 16 residues in the CDR3. J gave up 7 bases and V 6 bases, and 11 bases lay outside the gene matches. Germline CDR1 and CDR2: SNHLY and FYNNEI. The CDR3 sequence: CASSPRTSGFRNEQFF. In DNA, the CDR3 is TGTGCCAGCAGCCCTAGGACTAGCGGGTTTAGGAATGAGCAGTTCTTC.

The chain employs TRBV21-1 and TRBJ2-2; TRBD1, the D gene given by the table, was not confirmed from the DNA. TRBV21-1 is listed as a pseudogene. The CDR3 length is 15 residues. CDR3 protein: CASRPDRGLTGELFF. The CDR3 DNA sequence: TGTGCCAGCAGGCCAGACAGGGGGCTAACCGGGGAGCTGTTTTTT.

J is TRBJ1-3 and V is TRBV14, with TRBD1 matching over 10 bases. Losses at the gene ends were 4 bases for V and 7 bases for J; bases not matched to a gene: 10. Germline V gene sequence: CDR1 SGHDN, CDR2 FVKESK. The CDR3 contains 16 residues. This CDR3 is CASSRRDRGLDNTIYF. The CDR3 nucleotides read TGTGCCAGCAGCCGCCGGGACAGGGGTTTGGACAACACCATATATTTT.

This chain links TRBV11-2 with TRBJ1-5; the match to TRBD1 covers 8 bases. CDR3 size: 14 residues. The J segment lost 7 bases and the V segment lost 5 bases, leaving 7 bases of the junction unmatched. Germline V lookup: CDR1 SGHAT, CDR2 FQNNGV. The chain's CDR3 is CASSPGGGHQPQHF. CDR3 DNA: TGTGCCAGCAGCCCAGGGGGCGGGCACCAGCCCCAGCATTTT.

The rearrangement uses TRBV19 and TRBJ2-1, with 14 bases that match TRBD2. The V segment lost 3 bases and the J segment 6 bases; nucleotides outside the gene matches: 1. The germline gives CDR1 LNHDA, CDR2 SQIVND (reference sequence). The CDR3 consists of 15 residues. The CDR3 DNA sequence: TGTGCCAGTAGTATCGGACTAGCGGGAGGCAATGAGCAGTTCTTC. Amino acid sequence: CASSIGLAGGNEQFF.